The 30 T cell receptor beta chains given below trace back to one sample, sequenced in a study of T cells expressing NK-cell markers. TCRdb reworked the 5' RACE reads into one entry per CDR3 protein, no DNA. In all, the sample yields about 260,000 distinct CDR3 sequences. The source material was blood T cells: a sorted CD56 or NKG2C T cell subset, CD4+ or CD8+ T cells, or bulk PBMC T cells (not recorded which). The source of these receptors is a man between 18 and 35 years old in good health.

The chain has TRBV12-3 or TRBV12-4 and TRBJ2-7; checking the TCRdb D call of TRBD1 is not possible without DNA. The CDR3 contains 12 residues. The CDR3 spells CASSTVSYEQYF.

J is TRBJ2-3 and V is TRBV20-1; TCRdb designates TRBD2, a call that cannot be tested without DNA. Germline V CDR1 and CDR2: DFQATT, SNEGSKA (reference sequence). The CDR3 runs to 14 residues. CDR3 amino acids: CSAKGGGPTDTQYF.

V and J are TRBV6-2 or TRBV6-3 and TRBJ2-7; TCRdb's D call, TRBD2, is unchecked because there is no DNA. The CDR3 covers 16 residues. Looked up from germline, CDR1 is MNHEY and CDR2 is SVGEGT. This CDR3 reads CASSRLAGGPWDEQYF.

V is TRBV29-1 and J is TRBJ1-1; with no DNA, the TCRdb D assignment of TRBD1 cannot be verified. Germline V gives CDR1 SQVTM, CDR2 ANQGSEA. The length of the CDR3 is 14 residues. The chain's CDR3 is CSAPLGAGNTEAFF.

V and J are TRBV12-3 or TRBV12-4 and TRBJ2-5; TCRdb picks TRBD2, but there is no DNA to check that call. The CDR3 totals 16 residues. CDR3 in amino acids: CASSELAGGVQETQYF.

This sequence joins TRBV20-1 and TRBJ2-7. In germline, CDR1 is DFQATT, CDR2 SNEGSKA (reference sequence). This CDR3 spans 11 amino acids. The CDR3 loop is CSAVLRDEQYF.

The rearrangement joins TRBV20-1 to TRBJ2-5; the D call from TCRdb, TRBD2, cannot be confirmed without DNA. The CDR3 length is 16 residues. CDR1 DFQATT and CDR2 SNEGSKA come from the germline V gene (reference sequence). CDR3 sequence reads: CSARAQWGLPQETQYF.

The chain combines TRBV6-5 with TRBJ1-2. The CDR3 spans 17 residues. Germline loops: CDR1 MNHEY, CDR2 SVGAGI. CDR3 loop: CASSYTRGPGKGYGYTF.

The rearrangement joins TRBV20-1 to TRBJ2-7; TCRdb calls TRBD1, which cannot be checked without DNA. This CDR3 is 14 amino acids long. CDR1 is DFQATT, CDR2 SNEGSKA, per germline (reference sequence). CDR3 sequence: CSTEVQGREYEQYF.

This chain connects TRBV6-5 to TRBJ1-4; TCRdb proposes TRBD1, but this gene call is untestable without DNA. This CDR3 contains 14 residues. CDR1 and CDR2 (germline): MNHEY, SVGAGI. The CDR3 reads CASSSSGTAGKLFF.

This chain connects TRBV7-3 to TRBJ2-2; absent DNA, TCRdb's TRBD2 call cannot be checked. CDR3 length: 17 amino acids. CDR1 is SGHTA, CDR2 FQGTGA, per germline. The CDR3 loop reads CASSGVLAGVHTGELFF.

This chain links TRBV9 with TRBJ2-3; the TCRdb call, TRBD2, lacks DNA for checking. This CDR3 contains 15 residues. Germline V gives CDR1 SGDLS, CDR2 YYNGEE. The chain's CDR3 is CASSTSAPSSDTQYF.

The chain is built from TRBV5-1 and TRBJ2-2; TCRdb returns TRBD1, unconfirmable since there is no DNA. Germline lookup yields CDR1 SGHRS and CDR2 YFSETQ. CDR3 size: 13 residues. This CDR3 reads CASRFDRAGELFF.

CDR3: CACGSGDTGELFF. The chain recombines TRBV6-6 with TRBJ2-2; TCRdb's D call, TRBD1, is unchecked because there is no DNA. Germline values: CDR1 MNHNY, CDR2 SVGAGI (reference sequence). The CDR3 extends over 13 amino acids.

V is TRBV11-2 and J is TRBJ2-1; checking the TCRdb D call of TRBD1 is not possible without DNA. Germline values: CDR1 SGHAT, CDR2 FQNNGV. There are 15 residues in the CDR3. The CDR3 sequence is CASRRNRGRGNEQFF. Together with reference TRBV11-2 and TRBJ2-1, the CDR3 gives the full variable domain: EAGVAQSPRYKIIEKRQSVAFWCNPISGHATLYWYQQILGQGPKLLIQFQNNGVVDDSQLPKDRFSAERLKGVDSTLKIQPAKLEDSAVYLCASRRNRGRGNEQFFGPGTRLTVL.

This chain connects TRBV29-1 to TRBJ2-1. Germline V gene sequence: CDR1 SQVTM, CDR2 ANQGSEA. The CDR3 spans 12 residues. CDR3 amino acids: CSVEAFNNEQFF.

The V and J genes are TRBV12-3 or TRBV12-4 and TRBJ2-5; the D gene TCRdb calls, TRBD1, cannot be checked with no DNA. The CDR3 is made up of 15 amino acids. The CDR3 here is CASSNWGLGEETQYF.

V gene TRBV5-6 combines with J gene TRBJ2-1; the D call from TCRdb, TRBD1, cannot be confirmed without DNA. The CDR3 has 17 residues. Germline CDR1 SGHDT, CDR2 YYEEEE. This CDR3 is CASSSEFTGVFGNEQFF.

The chain combines TRBV7-2 with TRBJ2-1; TCRdb outputs TRBD2, but without DNA this stays unchecked. Germline V gene sequence: CDR1 SGHTA, CDR2 FQGNSA. This CDR3 has 15 residues. CDR3 loop: CASSPPPSSYNEQFF.

This CDR3 reads CASSPLSGSDTEAFF. The genes are TRBV7-9 and TRBJ1-1; absent DNA, TCRdb's TRBD1 call cannot be checked. Germline V CDR1 and CDR2: SEHNR, FQNEAQ (reference sequence). The CDR3 length is 15 residues.

The chain employs TRBV29-1 and TRBJ2-6; there is no DNA to check the TCRdb D call of TRBD1. The germline V gene has CDR1 SQVTM and CDR2 ANQGSEA. The CDR3 extends over 14 amino acids. The CDR3 loop is CSVGTGSGANVLTF.

The rearrangement joins TRBV20-1 to TRBJ2-2. The CDR3 sequence is 13 residues long. Germline V gene sequence: CDR1 DFQATT, CDR2 SNEGSKA (reference sequence). This CDR3 reads CSARDLRGLELFF.

The rearrangement links TRBV20-1 to TRBJ2-1; lacking DNA, the TRBD2 call made by TCRdb goes unchecked. CDR3 length: 15 amino acids. Germline V CDR1 and CDR2: DFQATT, SNEGSKA (reference sequence). The chain's CDR3 is CSAPRTSGMGNEQFF.

This chain links TRBV4-3 with TRBJ2-1; TCRdb reports TRBD2, a call that lacks DNA to check it against. The CDR3 loop spans 15 amino acids. Germline assignment: CDR1 LGHNA and CDR2 YSLEER. CDR3 region: CASSQRTSGSYEQFF.

The chain has TRBV2 and TRBJ1-5; TCRdb names TRBD1, which stays unverified in the absence of DNA. CDR1 is SNHLY, CDR2 FYNNEI, per germline. The CDR3 has 14 residues. CDR3 sequence: CASSADRDRRPQHF.

V gene TRBV7-9 combines with J gene TRBJ2-7; there is no DNA to check the TCRdb D call of TRBD1. The CDR3 loop spans 14 amino acids. Germline V CDR1 and CDR2: SEHNR, FQNEAQ (reference sequence). CDR3 protein: CASTGQGAAYEQYF.

The rearrangement links TRBV12-3 or TRBV12-4 to TRBJ2-1; the D gene TCRdb calls, TRBD1, cannot be checked with no DNA. The CDR3 runs to 11 residues. CDR3: CASSLGQGRLF.

This CDR3 is CAWSRTSGEQYF. The V gene is TRBV30, the J gene TRBJ2-7; TCRdb names TRBD2, which stays unverified in the absence of DNA. The germline gives CDR1 GTSNPN, CDR2 SVGIG (reference sequence). The CDR3 is 12 residues long.

The chain has TRBV4-1 and TRBJ2-3. The CDR3 consists of 15 residues. The germline CDR1 and CDR2 sequences are MGHRA and YSYEKL. CDR3 amino acids: CASSQDLIITDTQYF.

This sequence joins TRBV4-1 and TRBJ2-5; TCRdb reports TRBD1, a call that lacks DNA to check it against. The CDR3 runs to 17 residues. CDR1 and CDR2 from the germline V gene are MGHRA and YSYEKL. The CDR3 loop is CASSQDSLGQGKETQYF.